Each of the 8 T cell receptor beta chains below was sequenced from the same sample in a study of CD8 T cells in ankylosing spondylitis. TCRdb redid the calling of the 5' RACE reads with MiXCR, one entry per CDR3 protein. In the table there are 120,000 to 150,000 distinct CDR3 sequences, 7% to 10% of which are singletons. The sample taken for sequencing was synovial fluid, either unsorted or a sorted T cell fraction (not recorded which). The receptors were gathered from a male donor with ankylosing spondylitis.

This clonotype was detected ten times or more. The chain is built from TRBV7-8 and TRBJ2-5; D gene uncertain. In germline, CDR1 is SGHVS, CDR2 FQNEAQ. V was pared by 2 bases and J by 5 bases, with 18 bases between. CDR3 size: 16 residues. The CDR3 region has the DNA TGTGCCAGCAGCTTATCGTCAGGTGGTCTTGGGGAGACCCAGTACTTC. It codes for CASSLSSGGLGETQYF.

This clonotype was recorded many times. This chain connects TRBV12-5 to TRBJ2-5; maybe TRBD1 (6 bases). CDR3 length: 14 residues. Germline V gene data show CDR1 as LGHNT and CDR2 as FRNRAP. V lost 8 bases and J lost 1, with 14 bases in between. CDR3 amino acids: CASSQGQLQETQYF. DNA of the CDR3: TGTGCTAGTTCCCAAGGACAGCTCCAAGAGACCCAGTACTTC.

The chain is built from TRBV7-2 and TRBJ2-6; a weak D match, TRBD1 (5 bases). This CDR3 spans 15 amino acids. Germline CDR1 SGHTA, CDR2 FQGNSA. Trimming removed 5 bases at V and 0 bases at J, with 8 bases between. CDR3 coding DNA: TGTGCCAGCAGCCAGACAGACTCTGGGGCCAACGTCCTGACTTTC. Translating gives CASSQTDSGANVLTF.

The gene calls are TRBV24-1 and TRBJ2-5, with a possible D match to TRBD1 (5 bases). V lost 2 bases and J lost 2, with 8 bases in between. The germline gives CDR1 KGHDR, CDR2 SFDVKD. The CDR3 covers 14 residues. The CDR3 region is CATSDSTVQETQYF. As DNA, the CDR3 is TGTGCCACCAGTGATTCGACAGTTCAAGAGACCCAGTACTTC.

This clonotype was seen ten or more times. A much more abundant neighbour one base away suggests this may be a read error. The chain links TRBV2 to TRBJ2-7; TRBD1 might be the D (5 bases). The CDR3 sequence is 11 residues long. The germline CDR1 and CDR2 sequences are SNHLY and FYNNEI. CDR3 bases: TGTCCCAGCAATCGTCACAGGGAGCAGTACTTC. This encodes CPSNRHREQYF.

This clonotype was found many times. CDR3 amino acids: CASFPGSGANVLTF. The CDR3 coding sequence is TGTGCCAGCTTTCCAGGGTCTGGGGCCAACGTCCTGACTTTC. The rearrangement joins TRBV18 to TRBJ2-6, with a tentative D call TRBD1 (5 bases). Looked up from germline, CDR1 is KGHSH and CDR2 is LQKENI. The CDR3 is 14 amino acids. V lost 7 bases and J lost 1, with 8 bases in between.

In its sample, this clonotype was seen many times. The V call is TRBV15, the J call TRBJ2-1, with 9 bases identical to TRBD2. After removal of 0 bases from V and 7 bases from J, the junction contained 10 bases not matched to a gene. This CDR3 comprises 17 residues. Germline V gives CDR1 LNHNV, CDR2 YYDKDF (reference sequence). The CDR3 loop is CATSRDRGGTSLNEQFF. CDR3 DNA sequence: TGTGCCACCAGCAGAGATAGGGGCGGGACTAGCTTGAATGAGCAGTTCTTC.

This clonotype was counted many times. The chain carries TRBV3-1 and TRBJ2-2, with 9 nucleotides matching TRBD2. The CDR3 runs 14 residues. Germline V gives CDR1 LGHDT, CDR2 YNNKEL (reference sequence). After removal of 0 bases from V and 12 bases from J, the junction contained 5 bases not matched to a gene. The CDR3 region is CASSQEFSGRQLFF. The CDR3 DNA is TGTGCCAGCAGCCAAGAATTTAGCGGGAGACAGCTGTTTTTT.